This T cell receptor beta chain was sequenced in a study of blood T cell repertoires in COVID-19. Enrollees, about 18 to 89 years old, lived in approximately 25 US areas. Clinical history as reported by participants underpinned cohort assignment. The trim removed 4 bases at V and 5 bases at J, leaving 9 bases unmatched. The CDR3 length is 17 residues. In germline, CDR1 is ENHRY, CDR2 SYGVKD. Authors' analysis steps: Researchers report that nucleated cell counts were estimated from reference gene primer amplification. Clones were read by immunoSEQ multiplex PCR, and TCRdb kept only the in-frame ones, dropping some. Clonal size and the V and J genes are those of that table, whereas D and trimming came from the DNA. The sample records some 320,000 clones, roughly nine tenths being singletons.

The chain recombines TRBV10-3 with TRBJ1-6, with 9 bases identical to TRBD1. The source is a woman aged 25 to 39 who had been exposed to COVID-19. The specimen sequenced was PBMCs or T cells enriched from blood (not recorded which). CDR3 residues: CAISADRGLWDNSPLHF. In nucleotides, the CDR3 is TGTGCCATCAGTGCCGACAGGGGGTTATGGGATAATTCACCCCTCCACTTT.